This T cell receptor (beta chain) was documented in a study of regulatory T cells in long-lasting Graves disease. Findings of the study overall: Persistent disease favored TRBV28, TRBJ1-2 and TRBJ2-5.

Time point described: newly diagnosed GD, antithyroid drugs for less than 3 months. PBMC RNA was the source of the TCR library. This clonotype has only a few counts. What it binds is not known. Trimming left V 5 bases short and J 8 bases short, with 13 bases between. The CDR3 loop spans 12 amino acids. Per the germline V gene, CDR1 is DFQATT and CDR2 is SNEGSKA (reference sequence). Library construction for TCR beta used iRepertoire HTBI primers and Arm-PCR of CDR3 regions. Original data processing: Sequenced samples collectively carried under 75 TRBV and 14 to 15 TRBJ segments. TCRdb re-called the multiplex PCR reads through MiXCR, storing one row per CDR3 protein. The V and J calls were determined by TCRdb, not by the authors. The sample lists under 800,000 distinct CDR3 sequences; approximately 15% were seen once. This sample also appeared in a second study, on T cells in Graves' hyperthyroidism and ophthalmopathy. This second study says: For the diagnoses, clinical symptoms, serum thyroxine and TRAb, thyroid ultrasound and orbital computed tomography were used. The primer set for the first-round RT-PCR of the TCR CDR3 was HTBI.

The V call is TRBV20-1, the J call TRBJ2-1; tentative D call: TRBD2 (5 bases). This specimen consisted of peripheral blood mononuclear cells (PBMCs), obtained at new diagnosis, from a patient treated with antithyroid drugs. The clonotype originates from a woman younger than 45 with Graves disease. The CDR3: CSAETSFDEQFF. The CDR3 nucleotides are TGCAGTGCTGAAACTAGTTTCGATGAGCAGTTCTTC.